This T cell receptor (beta chain) originates from a study of blood T cell repertoires in COVID-19 (dated by TCRdb to 2019 to 2021). Describing the broader study: Samples from collaborators originated in the United States, Italy and Spain and spanned both the acute and convalescent phases of COVID-19. Deeply sampled blood TCRbeta repertoires from subjects exposed to, actively infected with, or recovered from COVID-19 were included in the dataset. Samples came from the ongoing ImmuneRACE study (first 160 participants) plus 1,254 subjects from 6 global collaborators. The material from the prospective study consisted of cDNA or gDNA derived from T cells, B-cell-depleted T cells, or PBMCs. The repertoires were released in a freely available public database meant as a resource for research on the immune response to SARS-CoV-2. Where HLA class I and class II types were available, the types were taken from metadata supplied by the sample provider, not from assay-based typing. Nearly every sample came with metadata listing a de-identified subject ID, COVID-19 status, age in years and sex. The investigation overall reported the following: Clinical and demographic metadata were provided uncurated, with the amount varying by source and participant.

For this clone: Its antigen has not been determined. Base qualities are not recorded, but no much larger clone differs from it by a single base.

The cysteine opens and the phenylalanine closes a CDR3 of 15 amino acids. The sequence is cut down to CDR3 DNA, 45 bases in frame from base 1. CDR1 MNHEY and CDR2 SMNVEV are derived from the germline V gene (reference sequence). Germline trimming: 3 bases from V, 8 bases from J; junction bases outside gene matches: 8. The collaborating institutions used their own protocols to collect whole blood in K2EDTA tubes. For TCRbeta analysis, collaborators shipped samples as frozen whole blood, isolated PBMCs, or DNA extracted from either of those sample types. The immunoSEQ Assay, a bias-controlled multiplex PCR, was used to amplify TCRbeta CDR3 regions from genomic DNA. In the paper's pipeline: The number of nucleated cells in each sample was estimated by amplification of reference gene primers within the assay. To quantify the absolute abundance of each unique TCRbeta CDR3 rearrangement, sequence reads were collapsed and filtered. For each sample, productive Simpson clonality was calculated as the square root of Simpson's diversity index across productive rearrangements. The table comes from immuneACCESS by way of TCRdb, which keeps in-frame sequences with V and J called. Part of the clones is missing from these tables; in studies checked, under half for an unresolved V gene and the rest for unknown reasons. That table supplies the V and J calls and clone size; D and trimming were determined from the DNA. The sample has under 250,000 clones on record, around four fifths of them singletons. Around 6.5% of the sample is held by the ten biggest clonotypes.

Source material: peripheral blood. The chain links TRBV27 with TRBJ2-4, with TRBD1 identical over 9 junction bases. This TCR came from a woman between 55 and 75 years old with active or convalescent COVID-19. The CDR3 reads CASSLSGTGLDIQYF. The sequenced DNA is TGTGCCAGCAGTTTGTCCGGGACAGGGTTAGACATTCAGTACTTC.